The source of this T cell receptor (beta chain) is a study of blood T cell repertoires in COVID-19. The trim removed 5 bases at V and 4 bases at J, leaving 6 bases unmatched. Germline lookup yields CDR1 SGHTA and CDR2 FQGNSA. The CDR3 is 16 amino acids. Profiling relied on immunoSEQ multiplex PCR, and the TCRdb table lists in-frame clones only, not all of them. Of around 140,000 clones listed, 84% were seen once; the top ten hold roughly 3.4%. The source material was PBMCs or T cells enriched from blood (not recorded which). This sequence joins TRBV7-2 and TRBJ2-5, with 14 bases that match TRBD2. The TCR comes from a woman aged 45-65 years with acute COVID-19. CDR3 in DNA: TGTGCCAGCAGCCAAATTGGACTAGCGGGAGGAGAGACCCAGTACTTC. It encodes CASSQIGLAGGETQYF.